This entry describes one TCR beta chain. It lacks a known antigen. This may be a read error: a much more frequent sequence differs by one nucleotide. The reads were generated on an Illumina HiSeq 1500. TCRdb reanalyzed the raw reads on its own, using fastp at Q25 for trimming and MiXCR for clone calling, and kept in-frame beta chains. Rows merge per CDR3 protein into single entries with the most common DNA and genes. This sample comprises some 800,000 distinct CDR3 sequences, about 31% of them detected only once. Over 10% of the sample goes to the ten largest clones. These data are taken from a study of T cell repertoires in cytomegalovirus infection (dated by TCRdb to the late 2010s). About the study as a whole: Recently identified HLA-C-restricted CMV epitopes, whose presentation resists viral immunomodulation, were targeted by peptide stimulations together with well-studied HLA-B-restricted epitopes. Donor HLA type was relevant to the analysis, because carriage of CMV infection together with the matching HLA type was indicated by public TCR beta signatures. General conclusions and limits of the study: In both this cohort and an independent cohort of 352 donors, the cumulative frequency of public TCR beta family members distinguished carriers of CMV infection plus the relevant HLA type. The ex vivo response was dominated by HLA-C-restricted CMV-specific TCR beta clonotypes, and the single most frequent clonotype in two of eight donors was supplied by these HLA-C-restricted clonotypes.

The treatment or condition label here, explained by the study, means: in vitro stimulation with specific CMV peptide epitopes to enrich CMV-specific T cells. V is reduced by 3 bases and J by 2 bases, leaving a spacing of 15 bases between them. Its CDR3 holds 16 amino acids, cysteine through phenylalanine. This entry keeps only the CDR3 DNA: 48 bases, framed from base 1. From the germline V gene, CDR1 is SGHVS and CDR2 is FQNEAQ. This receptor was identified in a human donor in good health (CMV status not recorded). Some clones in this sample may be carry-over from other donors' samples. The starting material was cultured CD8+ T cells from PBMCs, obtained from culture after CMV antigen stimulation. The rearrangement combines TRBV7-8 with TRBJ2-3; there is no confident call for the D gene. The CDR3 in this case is CASSFSSEPDTDTQYF. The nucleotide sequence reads TGTGCCAGCAGCTTCTCGTCGGAGCCAGACACAGATACGCAGTATTTT.